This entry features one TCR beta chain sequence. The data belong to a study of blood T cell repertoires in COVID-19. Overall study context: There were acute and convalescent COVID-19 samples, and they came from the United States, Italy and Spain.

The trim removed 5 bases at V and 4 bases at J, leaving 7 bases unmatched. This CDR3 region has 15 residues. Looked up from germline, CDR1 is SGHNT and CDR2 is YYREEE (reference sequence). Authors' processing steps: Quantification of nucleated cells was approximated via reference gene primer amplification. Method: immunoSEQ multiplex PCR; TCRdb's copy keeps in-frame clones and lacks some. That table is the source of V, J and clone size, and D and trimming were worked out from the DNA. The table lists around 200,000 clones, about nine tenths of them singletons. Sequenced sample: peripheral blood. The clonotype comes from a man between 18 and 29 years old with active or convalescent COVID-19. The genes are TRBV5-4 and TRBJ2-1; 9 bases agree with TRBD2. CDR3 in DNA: TGTGCCAGCAGGTTTAGCGGGAGTTCGTACAATGAGCAGTTCTTC. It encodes CASRFSGSSYNEQFF.